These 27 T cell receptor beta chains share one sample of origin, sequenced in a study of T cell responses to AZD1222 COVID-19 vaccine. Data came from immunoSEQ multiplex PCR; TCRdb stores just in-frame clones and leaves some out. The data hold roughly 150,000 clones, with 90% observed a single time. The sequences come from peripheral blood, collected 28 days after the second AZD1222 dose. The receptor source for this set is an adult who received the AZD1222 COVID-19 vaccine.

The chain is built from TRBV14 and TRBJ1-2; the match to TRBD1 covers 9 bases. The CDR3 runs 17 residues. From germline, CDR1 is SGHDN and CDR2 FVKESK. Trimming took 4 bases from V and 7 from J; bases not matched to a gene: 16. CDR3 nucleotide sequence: TGTGCCAGCAGCCCAGGACAGGGGTTAAAAGCCGGGGTTGGCTACACCTTC. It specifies CASSPGQGLKAGVGYTF.

The CDR3 region has the DNA TGTGCCAGCGCGGGGGAGCACTCACCCCTCCACTTT. Amino acid sequence: CASAGEHSPLHF. The V and J genes are TRBV2 and TRBJ1-6; TRBD1 might be the D (5 bases). The CDR3 contains 12 residues. V dropped 8 bases and J dropped 10 bases, with 12 bases sitting between them. Germline lookup yields CDR1 SNHLY and CDR2 FYNNEI.

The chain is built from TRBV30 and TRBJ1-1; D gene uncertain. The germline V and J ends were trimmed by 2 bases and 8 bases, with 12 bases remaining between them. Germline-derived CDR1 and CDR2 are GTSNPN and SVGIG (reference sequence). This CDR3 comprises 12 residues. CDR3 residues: CAWSKRTEEAFF. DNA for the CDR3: TGTGCCTGGAGTAAACGGACGGAGGAAGCTTTCTTT.

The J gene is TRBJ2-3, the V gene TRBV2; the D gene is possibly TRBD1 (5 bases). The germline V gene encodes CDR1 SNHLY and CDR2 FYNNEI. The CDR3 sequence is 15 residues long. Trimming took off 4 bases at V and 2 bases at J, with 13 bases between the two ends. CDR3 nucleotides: TGTGCCAGCAGTGTTTCCGACAGTTTCACAGATACGCAGTATTTT. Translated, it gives CASSVSDSFTDTQYF.

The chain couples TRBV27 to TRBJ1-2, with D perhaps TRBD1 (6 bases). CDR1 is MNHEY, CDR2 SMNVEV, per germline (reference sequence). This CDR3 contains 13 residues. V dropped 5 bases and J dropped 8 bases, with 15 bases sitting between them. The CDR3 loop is CASSLSRGTGYTF. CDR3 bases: TGTGCCAGCAGTCTTTCCAGGGGTACGGGCTACACCTTC.

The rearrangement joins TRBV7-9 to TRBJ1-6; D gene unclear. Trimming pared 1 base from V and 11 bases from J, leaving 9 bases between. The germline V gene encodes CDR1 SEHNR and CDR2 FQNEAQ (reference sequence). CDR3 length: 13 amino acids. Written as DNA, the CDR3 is TGTGCCAGCAGCTTAGAGTCGGCCGCACCCCTCCACTTT. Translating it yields CASSLESAAPLHF.

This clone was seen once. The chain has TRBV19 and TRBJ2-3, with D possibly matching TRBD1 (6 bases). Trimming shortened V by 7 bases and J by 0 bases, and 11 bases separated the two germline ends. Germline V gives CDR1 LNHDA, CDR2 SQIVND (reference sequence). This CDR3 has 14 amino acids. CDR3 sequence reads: CASKTGISTDTQYF. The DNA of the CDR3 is TGTGCCAGTAAAACAGGGATTAGCACAGATACGCAGTATTTT.

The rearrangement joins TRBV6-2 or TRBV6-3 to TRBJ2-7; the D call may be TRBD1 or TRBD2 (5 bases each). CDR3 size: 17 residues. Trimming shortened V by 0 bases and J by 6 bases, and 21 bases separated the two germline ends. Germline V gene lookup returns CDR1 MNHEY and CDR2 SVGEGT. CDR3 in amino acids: CASSYSIGASSFGEQYF. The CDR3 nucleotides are TGTGCCAGCAGTTACTCGATCGGGGCTAGCAGCTTCGGCGAGCAGTACTTC.

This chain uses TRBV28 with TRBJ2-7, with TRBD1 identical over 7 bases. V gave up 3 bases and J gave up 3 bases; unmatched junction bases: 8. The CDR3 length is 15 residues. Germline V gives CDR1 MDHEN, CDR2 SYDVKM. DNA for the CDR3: TGTGCCAGCAGTTTCGGGACAGAAAACATCTACGAGCAGTACTTC. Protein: CASSFGTENIYEQYF.

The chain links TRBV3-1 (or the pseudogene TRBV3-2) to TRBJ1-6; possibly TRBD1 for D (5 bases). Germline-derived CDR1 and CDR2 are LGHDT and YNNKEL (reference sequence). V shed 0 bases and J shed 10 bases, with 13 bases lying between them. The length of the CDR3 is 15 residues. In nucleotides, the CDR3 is TGTGCCAGCAGCCAAGAATCGGGGGGTAGCTCACCCCTCCACTTT. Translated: CASSQESGGSSPLHF.

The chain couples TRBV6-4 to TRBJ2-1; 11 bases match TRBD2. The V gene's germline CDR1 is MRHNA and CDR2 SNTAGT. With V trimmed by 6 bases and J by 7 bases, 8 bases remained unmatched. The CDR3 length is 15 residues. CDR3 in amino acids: CASSLRLAGKNEQFF. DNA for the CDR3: TGTGCCAGCAGCCTCCGACTAGCGGGAAAGAATGAGCAGTTCTTC.

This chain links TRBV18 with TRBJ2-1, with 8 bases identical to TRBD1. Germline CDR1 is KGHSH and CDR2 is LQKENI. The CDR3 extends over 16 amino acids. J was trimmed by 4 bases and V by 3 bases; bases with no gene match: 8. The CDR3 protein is CASSPSGTGAYNEQFF. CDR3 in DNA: TGTGCCAGCTCACCGTCCGGGACAGGTGCGTACAATGAGCAGTTCTTC. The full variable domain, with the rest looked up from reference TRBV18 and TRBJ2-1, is NAGVMQNPRHLVRRRGQEARLRCSPMKGHSHVYWYRQLPEEGLKFMVYLQKENIIDESGMPKERFSAEFPKEGPSILRIQQVVRGDSAAYFCASSPSGTGAYNEQFFGPGTRLTVL.

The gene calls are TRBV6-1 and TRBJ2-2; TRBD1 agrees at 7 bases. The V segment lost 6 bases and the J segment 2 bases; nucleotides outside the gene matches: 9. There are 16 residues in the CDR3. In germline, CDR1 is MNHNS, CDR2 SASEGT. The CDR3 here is CASSETGTVNTGELFF. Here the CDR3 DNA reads TGTGCCAGCAGCGAAACCGGGACAGTCAACACCGGGGAGCTGTTTTTT.

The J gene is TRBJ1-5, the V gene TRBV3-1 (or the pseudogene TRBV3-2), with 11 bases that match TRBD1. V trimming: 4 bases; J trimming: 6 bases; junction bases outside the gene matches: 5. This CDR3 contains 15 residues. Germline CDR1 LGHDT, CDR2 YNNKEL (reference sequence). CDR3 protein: CASSLGQGGGQPQHF. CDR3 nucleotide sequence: TGTGCCAGCAGCCTGGGACAGGGGGGCGGTCAGCCCCAGCATTTT.

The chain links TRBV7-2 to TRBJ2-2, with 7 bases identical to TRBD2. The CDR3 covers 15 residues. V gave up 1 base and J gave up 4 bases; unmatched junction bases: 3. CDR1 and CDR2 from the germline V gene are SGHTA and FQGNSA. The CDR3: CASSLDGRGTGELFF. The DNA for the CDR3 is TGTGCCAGCAGCTTAGATGGGAGGGGCACCGGGGAGCTGTTTTTT.

This CDR3 is CASSQAQGGGYNEQFF. The DNA of the CDR3 is TGCGCCAGCAGCCAAGCACAGGGGGGCGGCTACAATGAGCAGTTCTTC. This rearrangement joins TRBV4-3 to TRBJ2-1; TRBD1 matches at 8 bases. Per the germline V gene, CDR1 is LGHNA and CDR2 is YSLEER. With 1 base clipped from V and 3 bases from J, the junction kept 5 bases outside the gene matches. CDR3 length: 16 amino acids.

The CDR3: CASSDVSGSAEFF. For the CDR3, the DNA is TGTGCCAGCAGTGACGTTAGCGGGAGTGCGGAGTTCTTC. V is TRBV6-1 and J is TRBJ2-1; TRBD2 agrees at 9 bases. The CDR3 extends over 13 amino acids. Trimming removed 3 bases from V and 14 bases from J; junction bases left unmatched: 8. Per germline, CDR1 MNHNS and CDR2 SASEGT.

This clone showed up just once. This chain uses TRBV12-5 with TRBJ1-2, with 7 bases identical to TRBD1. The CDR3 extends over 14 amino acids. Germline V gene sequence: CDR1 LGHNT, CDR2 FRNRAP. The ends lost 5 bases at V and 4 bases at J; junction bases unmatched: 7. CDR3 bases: TGTGCTAGTGGTCGGGACAGCGGGATCTATGGCTACACCTTC. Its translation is CASGRDSGIYGYTF.

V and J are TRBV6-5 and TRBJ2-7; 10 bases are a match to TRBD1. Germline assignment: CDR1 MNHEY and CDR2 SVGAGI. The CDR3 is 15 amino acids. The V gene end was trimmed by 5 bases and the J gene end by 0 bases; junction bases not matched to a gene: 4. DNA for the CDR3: TGTGCCAGCAGTCCCGGGACAGGGGCCTCCTACGAGCAGTACTTC. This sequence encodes CASSPGTGASYEQYF.

CDR3 nucleotide sequence: TGTGCCAGCAGTGTGTCGGGGGGCCGGGAAGAGACCCAGTACTTC. Translation gives CASSVSGGREETQYF. V usage is TRBV2 and J usage is TRBJ2-5; TRBD2 is a possible D gene (7 bases). The V end lost 4 bases, the J end lost 3 bases, and 15 bases lay between the germline ends. The CDR3 sequence is 15 residues long. Germline loops: CDR1 SNHLY, CDR2 FYNNEI.

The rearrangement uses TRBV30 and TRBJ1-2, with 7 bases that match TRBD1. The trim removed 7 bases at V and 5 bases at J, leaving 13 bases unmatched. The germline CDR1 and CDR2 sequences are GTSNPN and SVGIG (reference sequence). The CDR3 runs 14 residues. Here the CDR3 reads CAFSRDSLAYGYTF. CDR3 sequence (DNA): TGTGCCTTTAGCCGGGACAGCCTCGCTTATGGCTACACCTTC.

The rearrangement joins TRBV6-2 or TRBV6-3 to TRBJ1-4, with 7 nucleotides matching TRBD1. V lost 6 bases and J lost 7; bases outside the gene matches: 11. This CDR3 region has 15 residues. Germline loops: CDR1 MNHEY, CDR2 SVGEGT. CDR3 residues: CASRPMTGFGEKLFF. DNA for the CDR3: TGTGCCAGCAGGCCTATGACAGGGTTCGGTGAAAAACTGTTTTTT.

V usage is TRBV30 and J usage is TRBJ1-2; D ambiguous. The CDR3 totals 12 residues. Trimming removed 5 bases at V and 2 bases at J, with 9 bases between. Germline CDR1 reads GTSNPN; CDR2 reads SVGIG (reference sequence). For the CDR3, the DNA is TGTGCCTGGGGGAAGGGCAACTATGGCTACACCTTC. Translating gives CAWGKGNYGYTF.

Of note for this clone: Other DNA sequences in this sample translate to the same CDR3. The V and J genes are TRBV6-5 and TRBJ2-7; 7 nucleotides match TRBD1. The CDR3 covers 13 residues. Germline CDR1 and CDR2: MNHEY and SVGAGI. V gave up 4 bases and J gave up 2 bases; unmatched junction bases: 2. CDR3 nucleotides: TGTGCCAGCAGTTTGACAGGGACCTACGAGCAGTACTTC. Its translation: CASSLTGTYEQYF.

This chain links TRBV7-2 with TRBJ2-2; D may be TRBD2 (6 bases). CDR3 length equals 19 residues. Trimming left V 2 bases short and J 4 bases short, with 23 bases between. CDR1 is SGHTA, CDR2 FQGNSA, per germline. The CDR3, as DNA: TGTGCCAGCAGCTTACTGGCCTCCACTACCGGGAGAGCCACCGGGGAGCTGTTTTTT. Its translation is CASSLLASTTGRATGELFF.

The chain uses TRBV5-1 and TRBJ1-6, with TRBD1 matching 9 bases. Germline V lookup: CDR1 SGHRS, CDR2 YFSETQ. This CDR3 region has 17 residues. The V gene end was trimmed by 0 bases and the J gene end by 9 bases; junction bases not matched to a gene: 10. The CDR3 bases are TGCGCCAGCAGCTTGGCCGGGACAGGGAGTTGGAGTTCACCCCTCCACTTT. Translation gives CASSLAGTGSWSSPLHF.

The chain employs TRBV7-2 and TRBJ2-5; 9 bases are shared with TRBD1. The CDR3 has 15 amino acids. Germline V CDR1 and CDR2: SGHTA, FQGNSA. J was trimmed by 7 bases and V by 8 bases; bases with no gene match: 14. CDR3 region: CASSPTTGQGVTQYF. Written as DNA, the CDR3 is TGTGCCAGCTCCCCCACGACGGGACAGGGCGTGACCCAGTACTTC.